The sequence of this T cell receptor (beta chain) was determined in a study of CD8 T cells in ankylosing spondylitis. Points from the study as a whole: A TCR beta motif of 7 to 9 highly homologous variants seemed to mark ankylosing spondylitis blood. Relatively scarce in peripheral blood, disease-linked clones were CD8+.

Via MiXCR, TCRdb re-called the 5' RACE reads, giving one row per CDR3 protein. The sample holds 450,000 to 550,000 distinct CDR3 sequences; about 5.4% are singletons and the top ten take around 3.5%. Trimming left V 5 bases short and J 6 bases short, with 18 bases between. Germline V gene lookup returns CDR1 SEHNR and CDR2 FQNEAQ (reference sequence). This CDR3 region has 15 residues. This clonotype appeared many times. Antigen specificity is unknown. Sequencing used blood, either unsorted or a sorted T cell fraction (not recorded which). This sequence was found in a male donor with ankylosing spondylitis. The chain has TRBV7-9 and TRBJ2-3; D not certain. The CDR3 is CASSPTKAGQDTQYF. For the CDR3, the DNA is TGTGCCAGCAGCCCAACAAAGGCAGGTCAGGATACGCAGTATTTT.